This passage covers 11 T cell receptor beta chains from one sample sequenced in a study of Ad26.COV2.S vaccination and SARS-CoV-2 variants (dated by TCRdb to the early 2020s). Read against the paper, the sample's treatment or condition label means: about 20 received Ad26.COV2.S at low or high dose, single or two shots; 5 received placebo; per-sample allocation not given. For vaccine and placebo recipients, repertoires were sequenced using samples collected on day 63 after the first injection. The library was obtained by the immunoSEQ multiplex PCR assay. The clones in this table, taken by TCRdb from immuneACCESS, are in-frame only. Not every clone is retained; where verified, under half of the shortfall comes from an unresolved V gene, and the cause of the rest is unknown. The sample includes about 320,000 clones, with 85% to 90% observed a single time. Roughly 6% of the sample is taken by the ten largest.

The sequencing used peripheral blood, collected in a trial of Ad26.COV2.S vaccine versus placebo. These receptors all come from a person aged 18 to 65 who received the Ad26.COV2.S COVID-19 vaccine or a placebo.

This clone was seen only a few times. The J gene is TRBJ1-2, the V gene TRBV19; 9 nucleotides match TRBD1. CDR3 size: 16 residues. The trim removed 8 bases at V and 0 bases at J, leaving 10 bases unmatched. Germline V gene lookup returns CDR1 LNHDA and CDR2 SQIVND (reference sequence). The CDR3 sequence is CASLTPGTGTNYGYTF. DNA of the CDR3: TGTGCCAGTCTTACCCCCGGGACAGGGACTAACTATGGCTACACCTTC.

The chain employs TRBV5-8 and TRBJ2-3; perhaps TRBD1 as D (5 bases). In germline, CDR1 is SGHTS, CDR2 YDEGEE. The CDR3 has 13 amino acids. Trimming left V 1 base short and J 5 bases short, with 8 bases between. The CDR3 reads CASSLPQGDTQYF. DNA for the CDR3: TGTGCCAGCAGCTTGCCTCAGGGAGATACGCAGTATTTT.

The chain is built from TRBV10-2 and TRBJ1-6; 7 bases are a match to TRBD1. J lost 9 bases, V lost 7 bases, and 15 bases had no gene match. Per germline, CDR1 WSHSY and CDR2 SAAADI. The length of the CDR3 is 16 residues. CDR3 protein: CASTIGGSGGRSPLHF. The CDR3, as DNA: TGCGCCAGCACCATTGGAGGTTCAGGGGGACGTTCACCCCTCCACTTT.

The genes are TRBV4-1 and TRBJ1-5; tentatively, D is TRBD1 (6 bases). The CDR3 sequence is 19 residues long. The V gene's germline CDR1 is MGHRA and CDR2 YSYEKL. V lost 0 bases and J lost 4, with 22 bases in between. The CDR3 reads CASSQDMRGSSGENQPQHF. DNA of the CDR3: TGCGCCAGCAGCCAAGATATGAGAGGTAGTTCAGGGGAGAATCAGCCCCAGCATTTT.

For this clone: At one boundary the junction diverges from the germline segment, which might be a read error. The chain carries TRBV2 and TRBJ1-2; D gene ambiguous. The CDR3 runs 15 residues. Germline V gene sequence: CDR1 SNHLY, CDR2 FYNNEI. This chain's CDR3 is CASSEAGPFNYGCTF. The CDR3 DNA reads as TGTGCCAGCAGTGAAGCTGGGCCCTTTAACTATGGCTGCACCTTC.

The chain is built from TRBV5-4 and TRBJ1-3; tentative D call: TRBD1 (6 bases). The CDR3 covers 15 residues. The V and J ends lost 2 bases and 2 bases respectively, with 11 bases between them. CDR1 and CDR2 (germline): SGHNT, YYREEE (reference sequence). CDR3 bases: TGTGCCAGCAGCTTTTCGACAGGCCCTGGAAACACCATATATTTT. It codes for CASSFSTGPGNTIYF.

This chain connects TRBV7-2 to TRBJ2-5, with 9 nucleotides matching TRBD1. Trimming removed 5 bases from V and 1 base from J; junction bases left unmatched: 5. The germline CDR1 and CDR2 sequences are SGHTA and FQGNSA. The CDR3 covers 15 residues. CDR3 sequence: CASSPGQGSQETQYF. CDR3 sequence (DNA): TGTGCCAGCAGCCCGGGACAGGGTTCCCAAGAGACCCAGTACTTC.

The rearrangement links TRBV24-1 to TRBJ2-3, with no clear D. Germline loops: CDR1 KGHDR, CDR2 SFDVKD. CDR3 length: 13 residues. Trimming cost V 4 bases and J 6 bases, with 10 bases left between them. CDR3 region: CATSDPPRDTQYF. CDR3 DNA sequence: TGTGCCACCAGTGACCCTCCCCGGGATACGCAGTATTTT.

CDR3 protein: CASSPQPSSTDTQYF. DNA of the CDR3: TGTGCCAGCAGCCCTCAACCTAGTAGCACAGATACGCAGTATTTT. This chain joins TRBV9 and TRBJ2-3; D uncertain. This CDR3 is 15 amino acids long. The V and J ends lost 4 bases and 0 bases respectively, with 12 bases between them. The V gene's germline CDR1 is SGDLS and CDR2 YYNGEE. Full variable domain (missing parts from reference TRBV9 and TRBJ2-3): DSGVTQTPKHLITATGQRVTLRCSPRSGDLSVYWYQQSLDQGLQFLIQYYNGEERAKGNILERFSAQQFPDLHSELNLSSLELGDSALYFCASSPQPSSTDTQYFGPGTRLTVL.

A single count supports this clone. The chain has TRBV5-1 and TRBJ1-1, with unresolved D. CDR1 SGHRS and CDR2 YFSETQ come from the germline V gene. This CDR3 contains 15 residues. V lost 0 bases, J lost 1 base, and 10 bases lay in between. The CDR3 loop reads CASSLGPRANTEAFF. Written as DNA, the CDR3 is TGCGCCAGCAGCTTGGGCCCTAGGGCGAACACTGAAGCTTTCTTT.

This clone showed up just once. The gene calls are TRBV4-1 and TRBJ2-7; D unresolved. This CDR3 region has 16 residues. The V gene's germline CDR1 is MGHRA and CDR2 YSYEKL. Trimming took off 3 bases at V and 4 bases at J, with 19 bases between the two ends. The CDR3 coding sequence is TGCGCCAGCAGCCAGGGGTTAGTGCTTAGAGGTTACGAGCAGTACTTC. As protein: CASSQGLVLRGYEQYF.